This T cell receptor (beta chain) was captured by sequencing in a study of shared clonotypes between healthy human individuals. Study summary: Per-donor plates numbered three CD4 naive, three CD4 memory, two CD8 naive and one CD8 memory.

This CDR3 contains 12 residues. The ends were cut back, 3 bases at V and 6 bases at J, with 6 bases in the middle. The germline V gene has CDR1 SEHNR and CDR2 FQNEAQ (reference sequence). Naive CD8 populations comprised CD45RO-negative cells positively selected for CCR7, excluding terminally differentiated effector memory CD45RA+ cells. There were only Caucasian adults among the donors, and all lived in Nashville, Tennessee. This clone was found a few times. Profiling relied on immunoSEQ multiplex PCR, and the TCRdb table lists in-frame clones only, not all of them. The sample includes about 750,000 clones, over 90% seen only once; the top ten take nearly 25%.

Sequencing input: naive CD8+ T cells sorted from blood. This sequence was found in a man aged 25-45 years in good health. The genes are TRBV7-9 and TRBJ1-5; D not certain. The CDR3 DNA follows: TGTGCCAGCAGCTTTGATCGTCAGCCCCAGCATTTT. Its protein product is CASSFDRQPQHF.